Sequencing of this TCR beta chain was carried out in a study of CD8 T cells in ankylosing spondylitis. Study-wide results and caveats: Among TCR beta sequences, a motif of under 10 highly homologous variants appeared characteristic of ankylosing spondylitis blood. Existing reports had already noted some motif variants in reactive arthritis synovial fluid and blood.

This clonotype was observed at least ten times. No antigen is known for it. Researchers built TCR beta libraries using quantitative 5'-RACE with molecular barcodes. TCRdb processed the 5' RACE reads anew with MiXCR; each CDR3 protein has one entry. The data show 150,000 to 200,000 distinct CDR3 sequences, over 15% seen once. This CDR3 has 15 amino acids. Per germline, CDR1 SNHLY and CDR2 FYNNEI. V shed 5 bases and J 0 bases; nucleotides not matched to a gene: 6. The sample taken for sequencing was blood, either unsorted or a sorted T cell fraction (not recorded which). This TCR came from a male donor under 30 with ankylosing spondylitis or in good health (not recorded which). The rearrangement links TRBV2 to TRBJ2-7; TRBD1 aligns across 8 bases. CDR3 in DNA: TGTGCCAGCAGTCCCGGGACAGGTTTCTCCTACGAGCAGTACTTC. Protein product: CASSPGTGFSYEQYF.